This T cell receptor beta chain was sequenced for a study of blood T cell repertoires in COVID-19. Each recovered donor of Cohort 3 presented with two negative PCRs, clearance, or symptom resolution. As handled by the study authors: Scientists estimated how many nucleated cells there were by amplifying reference gene primers. Assay: immunoSEQ multiplex PCR; the TCRdb copy retains only in-frame clones and omits some. V, J and clone size were drawn from that table, and D and trimming were deduced from the DNA. This table holds more than 200,000 clones, around 87% found once. This CDR3 region has 14 residues. Trimming at V came to 2 bases and at J to 3 bases, leaving 1 base not matched to a gene. The germline V gene encodes CDR1 MNHEY and CDR2 SVGAGI.

This sequence originates from a woman between 45 and 60 years old who had recovered from COVID-19. Material for sequencing was PBMCs or T cells enriched from blood (not recorded which). This chain joins TRBV6-5 and TRBJ2-7, with TRBD2 matching over 10 bases. CDR3: CASSYQREGYEQYF. DNA of the CDR3: TGTGCCAGCAGTTACCAGCGGGAGGGCTACGAGCAGTACTTC.